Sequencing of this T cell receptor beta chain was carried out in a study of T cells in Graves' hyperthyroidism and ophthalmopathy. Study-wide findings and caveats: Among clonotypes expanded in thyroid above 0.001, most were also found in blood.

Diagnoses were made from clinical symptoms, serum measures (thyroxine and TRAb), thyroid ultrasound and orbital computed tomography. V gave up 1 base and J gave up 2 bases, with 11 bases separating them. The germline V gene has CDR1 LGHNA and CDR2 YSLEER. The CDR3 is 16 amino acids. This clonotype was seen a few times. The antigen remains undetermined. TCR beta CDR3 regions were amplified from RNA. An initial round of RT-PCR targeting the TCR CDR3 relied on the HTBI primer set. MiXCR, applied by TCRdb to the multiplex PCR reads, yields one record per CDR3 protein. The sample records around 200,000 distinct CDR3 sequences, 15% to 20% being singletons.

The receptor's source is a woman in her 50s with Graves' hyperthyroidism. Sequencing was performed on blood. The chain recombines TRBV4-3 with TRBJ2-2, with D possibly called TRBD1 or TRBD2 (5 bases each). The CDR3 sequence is CASSQAGTLNTGELFF. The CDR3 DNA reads TGCGCCAGCAGCCAAGCTGGGACCCTTAACACCGGGGAGCTGTTTTTT.